This T cell receptor beta chain was recovered during a study of T cell responses to AZD1222 COVID-19 vaccine. Overall study results and limits: Among those given AZD1222, only six or seven were seropositive at baseline. Mostly white British, mostly female donors; authors suggested clonal diversity may be underestimated.

This clone came up once. The antigen is unknown. This CDR3 is built from 14 residues. With V trimmed by 0 bases and J by 10 bases, 4 bases remained unmatched. Per the germline V gene, CDR1 is SGHDT and CDR2 is YYEEEE. Using immunoSEQ multiplex PCR, the repertoire was profiled, and TCRdb retains in-frame clones only, with some absent. This table holds 60,000 to 95,000 clones, around 90% found once. The chain joins TRBV5-6 to TRBJ1-6; 7 nucleotides align to TRBD1. The sequence came from an adult who received the AZD1222 COVID-19 vaccine. The sequencing used peripheral blood, collected 28 days after the second AZD1222 dose. DNA of the CDR3: TGTGCCAGCAGCTTGGGACAGGGCGTCTCACCCCTCCACTTT. Residues: CASSLGQGVSPLHF.